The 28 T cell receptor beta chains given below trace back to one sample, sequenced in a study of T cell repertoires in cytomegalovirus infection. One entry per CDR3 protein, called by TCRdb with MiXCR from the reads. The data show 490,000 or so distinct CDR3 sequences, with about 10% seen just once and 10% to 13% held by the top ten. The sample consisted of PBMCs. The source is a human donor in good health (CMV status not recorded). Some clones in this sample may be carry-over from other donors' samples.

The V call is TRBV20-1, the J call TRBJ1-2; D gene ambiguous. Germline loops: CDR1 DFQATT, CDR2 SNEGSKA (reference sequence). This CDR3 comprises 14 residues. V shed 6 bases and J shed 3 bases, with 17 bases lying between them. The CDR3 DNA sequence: TGCAGTGCGCCTCCCAGTCTCTGGGACTATGGCTACACCTTC. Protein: CSAPPSLWDYGYTF.

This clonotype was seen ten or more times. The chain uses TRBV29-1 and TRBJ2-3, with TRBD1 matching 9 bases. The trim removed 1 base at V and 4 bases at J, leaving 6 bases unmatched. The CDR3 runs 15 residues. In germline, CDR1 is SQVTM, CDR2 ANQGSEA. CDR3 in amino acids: CSVEAATGGADTQYF. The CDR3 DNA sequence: TGCAGCGTTGAAGCGGCGACAGGGGGTGCAGATACGCAGTATTTT.

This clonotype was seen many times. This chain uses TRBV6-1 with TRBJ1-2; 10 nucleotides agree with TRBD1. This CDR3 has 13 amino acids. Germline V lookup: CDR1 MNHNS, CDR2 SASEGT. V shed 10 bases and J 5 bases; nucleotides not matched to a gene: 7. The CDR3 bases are TGTGCCACCGCAAGGACAGGGGGTTATGGCTACACCTTC. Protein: CATARTGGYGYTF.

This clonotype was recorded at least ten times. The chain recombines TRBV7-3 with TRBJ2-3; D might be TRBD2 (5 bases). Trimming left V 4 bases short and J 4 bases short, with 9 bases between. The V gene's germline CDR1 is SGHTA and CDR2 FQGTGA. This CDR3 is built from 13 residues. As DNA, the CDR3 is TGTGCCAGCAGCTCTGGACTGTCAGATACGCAGTATTTT. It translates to CASSSGLSDTQYF.

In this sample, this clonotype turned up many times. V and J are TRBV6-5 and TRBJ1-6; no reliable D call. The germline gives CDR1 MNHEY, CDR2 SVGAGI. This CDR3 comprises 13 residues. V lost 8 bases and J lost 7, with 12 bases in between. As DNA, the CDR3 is TGTGCCAGCTGGCCGATGGAGAATTCACCCCTCCACTTT. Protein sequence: CASWPMENSPLHF.

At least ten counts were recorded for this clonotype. CDR3 residues: CASSIRDTSYEQYF. The CDR3 region has the DNA TGTGCCAGCAGCATCCGGGATACCTCCTACGAGCAGTACTTC. V and J are TRBV11-1 and TRBJ2-7, with D possibly TRBD2 on 5 matching bases. The germline V gene encodes CDR1 SGHAT and CDR2 FQDESV (reference sequence). The germline V and J ends were trimmed by 5 bases and 0 bases, with 11 bases remaining between them. CDR3 length equals 14 residues.

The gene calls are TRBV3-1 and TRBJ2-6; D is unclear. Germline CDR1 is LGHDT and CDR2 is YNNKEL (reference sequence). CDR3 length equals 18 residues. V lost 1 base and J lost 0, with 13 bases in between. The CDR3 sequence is CASSQGTWTVSGANVLTF. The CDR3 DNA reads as TGTGCCAGCAGCCAAGGGACCTGGACGGTCTCTGGGGCCAACGTCCTGACTTTC. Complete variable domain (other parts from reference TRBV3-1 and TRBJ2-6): DTAVSQTPKYLVTQMGNDKSIKCEQNLGHDTMYWYKQDSKKFLKIMFSYNNKELIINETVPNRFSPKSPDKAHLNLHINSLELGDSAVYFCASSQGTWTVSGANVLTFGAGSRLTVL.

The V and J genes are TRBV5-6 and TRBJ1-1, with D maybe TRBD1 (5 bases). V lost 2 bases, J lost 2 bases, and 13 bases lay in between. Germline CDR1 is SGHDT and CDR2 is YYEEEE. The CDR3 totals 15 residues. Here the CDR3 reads CASSFTWGINTEAFF. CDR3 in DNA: TGTGCCAGCAGCTTCACCTGGGGGATAAACACTGAAGCTTTCTTT.

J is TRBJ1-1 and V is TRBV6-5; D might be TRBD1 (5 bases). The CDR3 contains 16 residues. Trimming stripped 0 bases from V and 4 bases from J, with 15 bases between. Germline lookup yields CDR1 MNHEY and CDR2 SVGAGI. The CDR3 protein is CASSYSSGTGGTEAFF. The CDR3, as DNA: TGTGCCAGCAGTTACTCGTCGGGGACGGGGGGCACTGAAGCTTTCTTT.

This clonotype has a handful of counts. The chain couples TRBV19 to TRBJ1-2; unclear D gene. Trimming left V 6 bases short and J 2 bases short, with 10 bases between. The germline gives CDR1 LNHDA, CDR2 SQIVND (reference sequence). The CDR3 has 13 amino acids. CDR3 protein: CASSIMGNYGYTF. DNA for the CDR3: TGTGCCAGTAGCATCATGGGGAACTATGGCTACACCTTC.

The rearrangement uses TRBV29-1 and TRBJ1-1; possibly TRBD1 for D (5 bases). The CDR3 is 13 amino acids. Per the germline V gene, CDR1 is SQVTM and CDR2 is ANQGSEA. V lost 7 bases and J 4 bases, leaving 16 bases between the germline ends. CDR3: CSAKRGSGTEAFF. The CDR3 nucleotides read TGCAGCGCCAAGAGGGGTTCGGGCACTGAAGCTTTCTTT.

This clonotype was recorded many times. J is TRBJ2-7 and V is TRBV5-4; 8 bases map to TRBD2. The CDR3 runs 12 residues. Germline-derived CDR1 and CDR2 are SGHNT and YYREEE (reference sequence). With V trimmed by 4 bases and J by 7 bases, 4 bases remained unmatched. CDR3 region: CASSPERGEQYF. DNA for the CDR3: TGTGCCAGCAGCCCCGAGCGGGGGGAGCAGTACTTC.

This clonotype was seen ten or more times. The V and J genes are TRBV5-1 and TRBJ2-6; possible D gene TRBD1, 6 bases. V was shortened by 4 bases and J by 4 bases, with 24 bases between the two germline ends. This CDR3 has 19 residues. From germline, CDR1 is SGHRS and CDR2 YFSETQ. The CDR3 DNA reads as TGCGCCAGCAGCCGCCTCTTACAGGGCTCGGTCCCCGGGGCCAACGTCCTGACTTTC. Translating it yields CASSRLLQGSVPGANVLTF.

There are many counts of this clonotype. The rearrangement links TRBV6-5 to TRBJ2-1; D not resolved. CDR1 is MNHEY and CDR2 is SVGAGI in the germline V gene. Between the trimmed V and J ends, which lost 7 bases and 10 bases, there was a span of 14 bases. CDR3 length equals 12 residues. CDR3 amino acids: CASTSLSGEQFF. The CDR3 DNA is TGTGCCAGCACCTCGCTTTCTGGGGAGCAGTTCTTC.

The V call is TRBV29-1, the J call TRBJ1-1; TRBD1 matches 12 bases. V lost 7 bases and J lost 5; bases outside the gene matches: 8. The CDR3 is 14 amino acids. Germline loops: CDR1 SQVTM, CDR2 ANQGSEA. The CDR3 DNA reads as TGCAGCGATATAAGGGACAGGGGGCGAACTGAAGCTTTCTTT. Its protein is CSDIRDRGRTEAFF.

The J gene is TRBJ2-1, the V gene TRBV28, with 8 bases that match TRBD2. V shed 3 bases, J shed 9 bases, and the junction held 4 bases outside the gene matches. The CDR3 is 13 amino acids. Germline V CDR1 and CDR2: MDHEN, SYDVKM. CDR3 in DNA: TGTGCCAGCAGTTTGACGGCGGGAGGTGAGCAGTTCTTC. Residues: CASSLTAGGEQFF.

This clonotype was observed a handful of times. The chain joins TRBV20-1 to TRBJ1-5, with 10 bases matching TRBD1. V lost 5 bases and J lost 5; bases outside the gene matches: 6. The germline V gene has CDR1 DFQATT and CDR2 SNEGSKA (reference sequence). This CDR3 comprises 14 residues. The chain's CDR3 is CSALGQGDYQPQHF. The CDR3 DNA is TGCAGTGCTCTCGGACAGGGGGATTATCAGCCCCAGCATTTT.

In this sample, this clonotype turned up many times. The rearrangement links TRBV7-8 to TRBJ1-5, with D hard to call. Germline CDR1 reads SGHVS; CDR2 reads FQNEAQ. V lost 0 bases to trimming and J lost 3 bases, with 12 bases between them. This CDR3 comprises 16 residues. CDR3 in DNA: TGTGCCAGCAGCTTAGCGTTGAGGGCTTACAATCAGCCCCAGCATTTT. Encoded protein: CASSLALRAYNQPQHF.

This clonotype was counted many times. Written as DNA, the CDR3 is TGCGCCAGCAGCTTGAGTCGACACGGGGGGAACACTGAAGCTTTCTTT. It translates to CASSLSRHGGNTEAFF. V and J are TRBV5-1 and TRBJ1-1; tentative D call: TRBD1 (5 bases). Germline V gene data show CDR1 as SGHRS and CDR2 as YFSETQ. The CDR3 spans 16 residues. V lost 1 base to trimming and J lost 1 base, with 14 bases between them.

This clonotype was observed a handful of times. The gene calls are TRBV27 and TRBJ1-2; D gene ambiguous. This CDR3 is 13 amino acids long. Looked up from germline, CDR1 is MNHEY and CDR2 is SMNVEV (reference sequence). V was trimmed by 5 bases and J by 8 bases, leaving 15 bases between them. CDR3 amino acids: CASSPGVSQGYTF. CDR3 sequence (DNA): TGTGCCAGCAGTCCAGGTGTAAGTCAAGGCTACACCTTC.

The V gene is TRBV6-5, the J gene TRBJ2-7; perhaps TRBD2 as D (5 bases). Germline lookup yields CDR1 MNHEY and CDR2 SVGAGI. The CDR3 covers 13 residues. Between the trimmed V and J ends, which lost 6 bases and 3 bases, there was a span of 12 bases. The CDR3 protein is CASSTGLGYEQYF. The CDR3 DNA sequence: TGTGCCAGCAGCACCGGACTGGGCTACGAGCAGTACTTC.

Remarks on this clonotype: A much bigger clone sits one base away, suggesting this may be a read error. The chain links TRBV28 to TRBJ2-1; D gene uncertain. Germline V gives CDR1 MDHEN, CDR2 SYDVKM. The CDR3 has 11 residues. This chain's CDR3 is CASSLPDEQIF. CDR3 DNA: TGTGCCAGCAGTTTACCGGATGAGCAGATCTTC.

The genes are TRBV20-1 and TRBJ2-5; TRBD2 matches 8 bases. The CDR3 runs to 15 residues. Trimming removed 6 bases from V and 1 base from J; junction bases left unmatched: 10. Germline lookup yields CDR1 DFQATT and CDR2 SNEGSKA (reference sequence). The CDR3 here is CSAFLLAESQETQYF. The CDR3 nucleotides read TGCAGTGCATTCCTACTAGCGGAGAGCCAAGAGACCCAGTACTTC.

Here the CDR3 DNA reads TGTGCCAGCAGCTTAGTGCTAGCGGGAGGGGAGCAGTTCTTC. Translation gives CASSLVLAGGEQFF. This chain connects TRBV7-9 to TRBJ2-1; TRBD2 matches at 12 bases. Trimming removed 1 base from V and 10 bases from J; junction bases left unmatched: 2. Germline lookup yields CDR1 SEHNR and CDR2 FQNEAQ (reference sequence). This CDR3 has 14 residues.

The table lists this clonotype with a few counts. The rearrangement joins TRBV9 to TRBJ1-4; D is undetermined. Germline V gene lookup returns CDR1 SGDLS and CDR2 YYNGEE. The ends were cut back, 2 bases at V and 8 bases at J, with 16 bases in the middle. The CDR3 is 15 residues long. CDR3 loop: CASSVQGDPLEKLFF. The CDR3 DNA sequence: TGTGCCAGCAGCGTCCAAGGTGACCCACTAGAAAAACTGTTTTTT.

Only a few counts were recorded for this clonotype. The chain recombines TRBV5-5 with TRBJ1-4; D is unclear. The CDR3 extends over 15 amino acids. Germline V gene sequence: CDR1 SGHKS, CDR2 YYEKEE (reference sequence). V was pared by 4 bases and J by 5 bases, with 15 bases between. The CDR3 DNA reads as TGTGCCAGCAGCCCCTTTGGCGGGGAGAATGAAAAACTGTTTTTT. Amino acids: CASSPFGGENEKLFF.

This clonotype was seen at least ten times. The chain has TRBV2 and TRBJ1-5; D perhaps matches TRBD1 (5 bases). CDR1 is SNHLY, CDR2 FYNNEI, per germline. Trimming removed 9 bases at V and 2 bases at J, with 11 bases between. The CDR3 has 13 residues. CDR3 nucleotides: TGTGCCAGTGAGGGGACCGGCAATCAGCCCCAGCATTTT. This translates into CASEGTGNQPQHF.

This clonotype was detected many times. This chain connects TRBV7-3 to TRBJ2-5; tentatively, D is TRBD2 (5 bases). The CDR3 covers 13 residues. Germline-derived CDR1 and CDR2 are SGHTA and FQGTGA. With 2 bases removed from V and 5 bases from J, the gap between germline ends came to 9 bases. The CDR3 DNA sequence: TGTGCCAGCAGCTTAGGGCGGGCCGAGACCCAGTACTTC. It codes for CASSLGRAETQYF.